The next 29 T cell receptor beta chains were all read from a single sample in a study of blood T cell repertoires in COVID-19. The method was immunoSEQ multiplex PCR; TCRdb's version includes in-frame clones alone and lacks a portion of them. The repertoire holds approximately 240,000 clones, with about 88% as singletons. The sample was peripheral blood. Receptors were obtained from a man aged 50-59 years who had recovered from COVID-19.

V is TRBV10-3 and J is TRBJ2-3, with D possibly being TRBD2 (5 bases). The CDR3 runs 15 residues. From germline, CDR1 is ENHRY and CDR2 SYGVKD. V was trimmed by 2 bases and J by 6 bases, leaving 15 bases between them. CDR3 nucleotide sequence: TGTGCCATCAGTGAGGCTAGCCCTTGGTCGGATACGCAGTATTTT. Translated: CAISEASPWSDTQYF.

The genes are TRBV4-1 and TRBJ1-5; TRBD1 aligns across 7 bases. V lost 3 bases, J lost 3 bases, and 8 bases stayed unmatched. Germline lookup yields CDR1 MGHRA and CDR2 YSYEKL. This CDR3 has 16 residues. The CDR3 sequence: CASSQEGALPNQPQHF. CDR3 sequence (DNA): TGCGCCAGCAGCCAGGAGGGGGCCCTCCCCAATCAGCCCCAGCATTTT.

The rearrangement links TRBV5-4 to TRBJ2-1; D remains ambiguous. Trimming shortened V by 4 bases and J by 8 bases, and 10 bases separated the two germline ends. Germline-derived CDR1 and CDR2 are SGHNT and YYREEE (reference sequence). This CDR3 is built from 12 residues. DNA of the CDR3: TGTGCCAGCAGCACGGAGTCGGATGAGCAGTTCTTC. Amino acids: CASSTESDEQFF. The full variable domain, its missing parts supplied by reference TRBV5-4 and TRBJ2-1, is ETGVTQSPTHLIKTRGQQVTLRCSSQSGHNTVSWYQQALGQGPQFIFQYYREEENGRGNFPPRFSGLQFPNYSSELNVNALELDDSALYLCASSTESDEQFFGPGTRLTVL.

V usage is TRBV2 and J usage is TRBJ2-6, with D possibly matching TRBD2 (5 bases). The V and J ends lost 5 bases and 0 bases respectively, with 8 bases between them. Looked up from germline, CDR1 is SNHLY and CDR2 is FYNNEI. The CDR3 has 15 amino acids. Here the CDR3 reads CASSPGNSGANVLTF. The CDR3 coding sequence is TGTGCCAGCAGTCCGGGGAACTCTGGGGCCAACGTCCTGACTTTC.

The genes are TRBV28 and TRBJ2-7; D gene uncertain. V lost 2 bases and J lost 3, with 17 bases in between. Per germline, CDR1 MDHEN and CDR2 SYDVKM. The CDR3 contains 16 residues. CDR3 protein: CASSLVSGYLNYEQYF. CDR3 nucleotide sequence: TGTGCCAGCAGTTTAGTCTCAGGATACTTAAACTACGAGCAGTACTTC.

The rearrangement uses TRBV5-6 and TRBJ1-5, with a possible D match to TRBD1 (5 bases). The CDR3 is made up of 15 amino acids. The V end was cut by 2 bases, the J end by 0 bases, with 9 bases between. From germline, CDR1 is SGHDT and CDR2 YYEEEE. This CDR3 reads CASSFGGYSNQPQHF. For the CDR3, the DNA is TGTGCCAGCAGCTTCGGGGGGTATAGCAATCAGCCCCAGCATTTT.

CDR3 sequence reads: CASSQEKGRGRYGYTF. The CDR3, as DNA: TGTGCCAGCAGCCAAGAGAAGGGCAGGGGGCGTTATGGCTACACCTTC. This chain uses TRBV3-1 (or the pseudogene TRBV3-2) with TRBJ1-2; TRBD1 matches at 8 bases. CDR3 length: 16 residues. CDR1 and CDR2 from the germline V gene are LGHDT and YNNKEL (reference sequence). Trimming at V came to 0 bases and at J to 5 bases, leaving 8 bases not matched to a gene.

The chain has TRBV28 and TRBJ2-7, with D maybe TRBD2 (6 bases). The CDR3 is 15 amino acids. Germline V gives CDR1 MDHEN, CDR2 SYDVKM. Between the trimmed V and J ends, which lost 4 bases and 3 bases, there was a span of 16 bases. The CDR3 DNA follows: TGTGCCAGCAGTTCCCAGGGCCGGGGGAGCTACGAGCAGTACTTC. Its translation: CASSSQGRGSYEQYF.

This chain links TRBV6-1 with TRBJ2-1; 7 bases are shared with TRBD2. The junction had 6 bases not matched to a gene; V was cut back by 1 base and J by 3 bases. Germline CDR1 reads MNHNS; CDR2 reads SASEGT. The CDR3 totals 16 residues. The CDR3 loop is CASSEGLANYYNEQFF. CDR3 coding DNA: TGTGCCAGCAGTGAAGGACTAGCAAACTACTACAATGAGCAGTTCTTC.

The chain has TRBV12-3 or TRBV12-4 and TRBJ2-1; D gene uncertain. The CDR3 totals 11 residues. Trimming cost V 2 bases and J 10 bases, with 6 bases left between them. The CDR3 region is CASSLIVEQFF. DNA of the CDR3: TGTGCCAGCAGTTTAATCGTGGAGCAGTTCTTC.

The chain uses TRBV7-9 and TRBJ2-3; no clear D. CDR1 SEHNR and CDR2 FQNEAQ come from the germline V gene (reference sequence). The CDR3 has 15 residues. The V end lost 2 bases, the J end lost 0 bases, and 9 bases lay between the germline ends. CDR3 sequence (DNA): TGTGCCAGCAGCTTAAATCGTCCTAGCACAGATACGCAGTATTTT. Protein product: CASSLNRPSTDTQYF.

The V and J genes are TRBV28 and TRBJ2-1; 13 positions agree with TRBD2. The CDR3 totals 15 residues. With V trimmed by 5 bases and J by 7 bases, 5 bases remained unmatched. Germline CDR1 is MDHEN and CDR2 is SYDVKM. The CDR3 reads CASSTSGRALNEQFF. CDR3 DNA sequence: TGTGCCAGCAGTACTAGCGGGAGGGCCTTGAATGAGCAGTTCTTC. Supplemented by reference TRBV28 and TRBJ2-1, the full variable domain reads DVKVTQSSRYLVKRTGEKVFLECVQDMDHENMFWYRQDPGLGLRLIYFSYDVKMKEKGDIPEGYSVSREKKERFSLILESASTNQTSMYLCASSTSGRALNEQFFGPGTRLTVL.

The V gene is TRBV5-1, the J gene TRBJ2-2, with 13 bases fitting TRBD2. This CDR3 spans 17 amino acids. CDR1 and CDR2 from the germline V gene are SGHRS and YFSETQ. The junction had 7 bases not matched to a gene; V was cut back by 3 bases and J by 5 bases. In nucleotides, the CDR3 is TGCGCCAGCAGCTGGCGGACTAGCGGGAGTGGGACCGGGGAGCTGTTTTTT. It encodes CASSWRTSGSGTGELFF.

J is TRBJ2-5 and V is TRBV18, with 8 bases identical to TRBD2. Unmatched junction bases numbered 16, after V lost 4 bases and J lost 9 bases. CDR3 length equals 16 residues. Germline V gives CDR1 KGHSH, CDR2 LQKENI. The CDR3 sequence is CASSQAGLANLLPQYF. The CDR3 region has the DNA TGTGCCAGCTCACAGGCTGGACTAGCCAACCTTCTGCCCCAGTACTTC.

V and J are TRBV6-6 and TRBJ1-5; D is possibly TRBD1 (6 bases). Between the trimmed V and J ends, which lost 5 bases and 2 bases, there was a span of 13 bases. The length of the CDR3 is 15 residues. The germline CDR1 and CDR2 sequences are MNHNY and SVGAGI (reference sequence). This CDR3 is CASSHRVEGNQPQHF. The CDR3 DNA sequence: TGTGCCAGCAGTCACAGGGTTGAAGGCAATCAGCCCCAGCATTTT.

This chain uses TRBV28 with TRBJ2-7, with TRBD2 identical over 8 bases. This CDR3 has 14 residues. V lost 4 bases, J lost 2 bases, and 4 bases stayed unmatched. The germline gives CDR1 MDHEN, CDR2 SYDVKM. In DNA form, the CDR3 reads TGTGCCAGCAGTTCCCGACTAGCGACCTACGAGCAGTACTTC. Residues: CASSSRLATYEQYF.

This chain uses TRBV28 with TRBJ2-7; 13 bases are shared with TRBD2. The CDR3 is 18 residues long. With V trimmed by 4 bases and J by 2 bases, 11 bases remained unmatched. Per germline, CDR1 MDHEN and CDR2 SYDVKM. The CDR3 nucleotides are TGTGCCAGCAGTTCACTAGCGGGAGGGCCGGGGACCCCCTACGAGCAGTACTTC. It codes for CASSSLAGGPGTPYEQYF.

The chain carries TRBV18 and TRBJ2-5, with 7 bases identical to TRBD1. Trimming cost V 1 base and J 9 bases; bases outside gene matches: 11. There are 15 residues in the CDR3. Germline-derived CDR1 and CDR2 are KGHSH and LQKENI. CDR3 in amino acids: CASSPRSRQGEPQYF. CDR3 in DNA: TGTGCCAGCTCACCACGAAGCCGACAGGGTGAGCCCCAGTACTTC.

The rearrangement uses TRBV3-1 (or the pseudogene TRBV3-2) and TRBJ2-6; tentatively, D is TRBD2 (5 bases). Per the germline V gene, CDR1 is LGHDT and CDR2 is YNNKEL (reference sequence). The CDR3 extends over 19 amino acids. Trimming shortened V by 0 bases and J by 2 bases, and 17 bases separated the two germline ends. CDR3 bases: TGTGCCAGCAGCCAAGACCGGGCCTTCCCGGGGACTGGGGCCAACGTCCTGACTTTC. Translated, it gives CASSQDRAFPGTGANVLTF.

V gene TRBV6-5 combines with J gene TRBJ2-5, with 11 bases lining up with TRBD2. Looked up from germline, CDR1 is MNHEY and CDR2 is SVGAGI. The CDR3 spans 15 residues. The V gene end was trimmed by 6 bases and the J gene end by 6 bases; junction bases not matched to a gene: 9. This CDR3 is CASSSLAGAEKTQYF. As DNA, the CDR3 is TGTGCCAGCAGCTCACTAGCGGGAGCTGAGAAGACCCAGTACTTC.

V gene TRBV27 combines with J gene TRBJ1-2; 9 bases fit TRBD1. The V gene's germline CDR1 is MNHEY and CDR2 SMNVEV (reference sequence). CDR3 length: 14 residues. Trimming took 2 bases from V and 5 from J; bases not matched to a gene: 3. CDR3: CASSLRTGAYGYTF. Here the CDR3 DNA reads TGTGCCAGCAGTTTAAGGACAGGGGCGTATGGCTACACCTTC.

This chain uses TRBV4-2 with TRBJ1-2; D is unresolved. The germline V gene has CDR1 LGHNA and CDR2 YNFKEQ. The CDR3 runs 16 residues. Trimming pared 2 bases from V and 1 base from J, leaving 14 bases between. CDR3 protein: CASSQPGGGGNYGYTF. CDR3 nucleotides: TGTGCCAGCAGCCAACCCGGAGGAGGAGGTAACTATGGCTACACCTTC.

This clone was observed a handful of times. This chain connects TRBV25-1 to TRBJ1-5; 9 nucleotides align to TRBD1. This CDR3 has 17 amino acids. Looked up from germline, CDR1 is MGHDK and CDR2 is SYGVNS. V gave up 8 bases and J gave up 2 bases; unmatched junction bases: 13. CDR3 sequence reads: CASHPINRGRGNQPQHF. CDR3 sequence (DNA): TGTGCCAGCCACCCAATAAACAGGGGGCGAGGCAATCAGCCCCAGCATTTT. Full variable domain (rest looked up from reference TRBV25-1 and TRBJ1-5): EADIYQTPRYLVIGTGKKITLECSQTMGHDKMYWYQQDPGMELHLIHYSYGVNSTEKGDLSSESTVSRIRTEHFPLTLESARPSHTSQYLCASHPINRGRGNQPQHFGDGTRLSIL.

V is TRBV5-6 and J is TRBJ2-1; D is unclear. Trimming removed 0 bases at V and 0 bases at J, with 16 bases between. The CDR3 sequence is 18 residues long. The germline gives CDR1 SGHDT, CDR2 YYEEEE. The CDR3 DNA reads TGTGCCAGCAGCTTGGGTCCGCCTAAACTGAGCTCCTACAATGAGCAGTTCTTC. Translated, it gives CASSLGPPKLSSYNEQFF.

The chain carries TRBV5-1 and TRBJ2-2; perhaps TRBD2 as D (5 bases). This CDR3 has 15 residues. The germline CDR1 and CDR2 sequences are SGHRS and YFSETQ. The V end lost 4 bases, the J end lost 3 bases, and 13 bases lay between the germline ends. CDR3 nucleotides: TGCGCCAGCAGCGTCGGGAACTCAGACACCGGGGAGCTGTTTTTT. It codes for CASSVGNSDTGELFF.

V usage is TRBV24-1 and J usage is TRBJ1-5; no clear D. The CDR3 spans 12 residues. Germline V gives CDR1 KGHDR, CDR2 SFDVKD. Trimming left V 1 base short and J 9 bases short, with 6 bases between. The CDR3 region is CATSDFPGPQHF. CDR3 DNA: TGTGCCACCAGTGATTTCCCAGGGCCCCAGCATTTT.

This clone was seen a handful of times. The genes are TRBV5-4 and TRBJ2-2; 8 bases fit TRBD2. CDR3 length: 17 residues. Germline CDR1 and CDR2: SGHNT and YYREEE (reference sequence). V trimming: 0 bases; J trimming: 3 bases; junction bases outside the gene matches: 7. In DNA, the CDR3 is TGTGCCAGCAGCTTGGGGGTAGCGGGAACGTACACCGGGGAGCTGTTTTTT. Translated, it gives CASSLGVAGTYTGELFF. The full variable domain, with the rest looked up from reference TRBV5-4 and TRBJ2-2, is ETGVTQSPTHLIKTRGQQVTLRCSSQSGHNTVSWYQQALGQGPQFIFQYYREEENGRGNFPPRFSGLQFPNYSSELNVNALELDDSALYLCASSLGVAGTYTGELFFGEGSRLTVL.

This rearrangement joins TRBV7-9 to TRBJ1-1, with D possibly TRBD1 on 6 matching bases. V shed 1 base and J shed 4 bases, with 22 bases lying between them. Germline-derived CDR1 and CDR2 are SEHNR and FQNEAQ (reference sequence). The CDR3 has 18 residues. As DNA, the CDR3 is TGTGCCAGCAGCTTAGAGGTTGCGACCGGACAGAGAGGCACTGAAGCTTTCTTT. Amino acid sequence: CASSLEVATGQRGTEAFF.

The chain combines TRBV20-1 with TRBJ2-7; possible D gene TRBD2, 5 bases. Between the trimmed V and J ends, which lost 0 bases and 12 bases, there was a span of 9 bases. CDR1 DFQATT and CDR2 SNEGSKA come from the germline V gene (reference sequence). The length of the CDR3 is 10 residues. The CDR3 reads CSAREDSPYF. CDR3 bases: TGCAGTGCTAGAGAGGACTCCCCGTACTTC.